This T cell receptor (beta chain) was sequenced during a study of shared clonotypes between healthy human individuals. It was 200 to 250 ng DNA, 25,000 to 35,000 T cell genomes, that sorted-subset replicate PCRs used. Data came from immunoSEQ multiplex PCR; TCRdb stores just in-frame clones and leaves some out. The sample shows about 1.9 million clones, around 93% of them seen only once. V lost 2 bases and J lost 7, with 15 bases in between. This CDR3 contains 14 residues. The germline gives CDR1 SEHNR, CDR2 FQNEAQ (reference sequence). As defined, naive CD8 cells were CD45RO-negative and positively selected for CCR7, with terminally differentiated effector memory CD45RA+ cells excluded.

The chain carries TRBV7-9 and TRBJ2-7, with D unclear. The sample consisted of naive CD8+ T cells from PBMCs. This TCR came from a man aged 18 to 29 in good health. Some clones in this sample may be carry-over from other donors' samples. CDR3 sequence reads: CASSLSSALGEQYF. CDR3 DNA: TGTGCCAGCAGCTTAAGTTCCGCGCTGGGGGAGCAGTACTTC.